One sample yielded the 21 T cell receptor beta chains listed below, sequenced in a study of human T cells and chemical hapten exposure. The time point: pre-sensitization, week 0. The treatment here: therapeutic diphenylcyclopropenone sensitization with weekly scalp DPC. MiXCR, applied by TCRdb to the RACE reads, yields one record per CDR3 protein. The table lists 65,000 to 70,000 distinct CDR3 sequences, about a tenth of them singletons. Sequenced here: whole blood, sampled in connection with sensitization to the hapten diphenylcyclopropenone (DPC). These receptors were collected from a woman between 50 and 59 years old with alopecia areata. Some clones in this sample may be carry-over from other donors' samples.

The table lists this clonotype with a few counts. The chain links TRBV18 to TRBJ2-1, with 12 bases aligning to TRBD2. The germline CDR1 and CDR2 sequences are KGHSH and LQKENI. Trimming at V came to 2 bases and at J to 7 bases, leaving 3 bases not matched to a gene. The CDR3 sequence is 15 residues long. CDR3 in amino acids: CASSPTSGGRNEQFF. CDR3 nucleotides: TGTGCCAGCTCACCAACTAGCGGGGGGCGGAATGAGCAGTTCTTC.

This clonotype has just a few counts. The V and J genes are TRBV9 and TRBJ2-3; D ambiguous. The germline CDR1 and CDR2 sequences are SGDLS and YYNGEE. V dropped 3 bases and J dropped 4 bases, with 6 bases sitting between them. This CDR3 region has 12 residues. CDR3 sequence reads: CASSDHSDTQYF. The DNA of the CDR3 is TGTGCCAGCAGCGACCATTCAGATACGCAGTATTTT.

The chain combines TRBV9 with TRBJ2-1; 7 nucleotides line up with TRBD1. Unmatched junction bases numbered 12, after V lost 4 bases and J lost 5 bases. This CDR3 contains 16 residues. Germline V gene lookup returns CDR1 SGDLS and CDR2 YYNGEE. CDR3 sequence reads: CASSPRRDRLDNEQFF. CDR3 coding DNA: TGTGCCAGCAGCCCTCGCCGGGACAGACTCGACAATGAGCAGTTCTTC.

This clonotype was seen only a few times. The chain joins TRBV18 to TRBJ1-1; TRBD1 might be the D (5 bases). Between the trimmed V and J ends, which lost 4 bases and 6 bases, there was a span of 18 bases. In germline, CDR1 is KGHSH, CDR2 LQKENI. CDR3 length: 15 residues. In DNA form, the CDR3 reads TGTGCCAGCTCACATACAACGGGACGGGGGTCTGAAGCTTTCTTT. It encodes CASSHTTGRGSEAFF.

This clonotype was found a few times. The V and J genes are TRBV20-1 and TRBJ1-1, with D perhaps TRBD1 (6 bases). V lost 1 base and J lost 0, with 9 bases in between. This CDR3 spans 14 amino acids. From germline, CDR1 is DFQATT and CDR2 SNEGSKA (reference sequence). The CDR3 coding sequence is TGCAGTGCTAGAGGGGGACAACTGAACACTGAAGCTTTCTTT. This translates into CSARGGQLNTEAFF.

This clonotype was counted many times. V usage is TRBV28 and J usage is TRBJ1-1, with 7 bases lining up with TRBD1. The V and J ends lost 5 bases and 1 base, in that order; junction bases with no gene match: 4. The germline V gene has CDR1 MDHEN and CDR2 SYDVKM. The CDR3 is 14 residues long. CDR3 in amino acids: CASSGGTANTEAFF. The DNA for the CDR3 is TGTGCCAGCAGTGGCGGGACAGCGAACACTGAAGCTTTCTTT. Using reference TRBV28 and TRBJ1-1 for the parts outside the CDR3, the full variable domain is DVKVTQSSRYLVKRTGEKVFLECVQDMDHENMFWYRQDPGLGLRLIYFSYDVKMKEKGDIPEGYSVSREKKERFSLILESASTNQTSMYLCASSGGTANTEAFFGQGTRLTVV.

The genes are TRBV5-1 and TRBJ1-1; no firm D call. Trimming took off 0 bases at V and 1 base at J, with 16 bases between the two ends. Germline V lookup: CDR1 SGHRS, CDR2 YFSETQ. The CDR3 is made up of 17 amino acids. For the CDR3, the DNA is TGCGCCAGCAGCTTGGCCTACCTCCATACCTCGAACACTGAAGCTTTCTTT. This codes for CASSLAYLHTSNTEAFF.

This clonotype turned up a few times. This chain connects TRBV18 to TRBJ2-1; 13 bases match TRBD2. The CDR3 is 14 residues long. Germline loops: CDR1 KGHSH, CDR2 LQKENI. Trimming cost V 3 bases and J 15 bases; bases outside gene matches: 8. This CDR3 reads CASSPGGTSGKTFF. DNA for the CDR3: TGTGCCAGCTCACCCGGTGGGACTAGCGGGAAAACGTTCTTC.

This clonotype was seen a few times. The chain employs TRBV30 and TRBJ2-2, with a weak D call TRBD1 (5 bases). V was shortened by 0 bases and J by 6 bases, with 8 bases between the two germline ends. CDR1 and CDR2 (germline): GTSNPN, SVGIG (reference sequence). This CDR3 region has 13 residues. CDR3 nucleotide sequence: TGTGCCTGGAGTGTATCCAGGGCCGGGGAGCTGTTTTTT. Its translation is CAWSVSRAGELFF.

This clonotype has only a few counts. The chain uses TRBV15 and TRBJ1-1, with D perhaps matching TRBD1 (5 bases). The V gene's germline CDR1 is LNHNV and CDR2 YYDKDF (reference sequence). V lost 0 bases to trimming and J lost 5 bases, with 16 bases between them. This CDR3 comprises 16 residues. Written as DNA, the CDR3 is TGTGCCACCAGCAGAGAGACGGGGCAAAAGGGGACTGAAGCTTTCTTT. Translation gives CATSRETGQKGTEAFF.

This rearrangement joins TRBV27 to TRBJ2-3; D not resolved. Per germline, CDR1 MNHEY and CDR2 SMNVEV (reference sequence). This CDR3 has 14 residues. Between the trimmed V and J ends, which lost 8 bases and 0 bases, there was a span of 12 bases. The DNA of the CDR3 is TGTGCCAGCGCCCGCAGGTCTAGCACAGATACGCAGTATTTT. Its translation is CASARRSSTDTQYF.

The table lists this clonotype with many counts. The V gene is TRBV28, the J gene TRBJ1-2; D is unresolved. V was pared by 7 bases and J by 7 bases, with 16 bases between. The CDR3 is 13 residues long. The germline V gene has CDR1 MDHEN and CDR2 SYDVKM. CDR3 sequence (DNA): TGTGCCAGCAATGAGGCGGGCGCGGGTGGCTACACCTTC. This codes for CASNEAGAGGYTF.

The table lists this clonotype with many counts. The V call is TRBV7-7, the J call TRBJ2-2; the D gene is possibly TRBD2 (6 bases). Trimming stripped 1 base from V and 5 bases from J, with 8 bases between. The germline gives CDR1 SSHAT, CDR2 FNYEAQ (reference sequence). The CDR3 is 14 amino acids. CDR3 loop: CASSLVGGTGELFF. The CDR3 DNA sequence: TGTGCCAGCAGCTTAGTCGGGGGAACCGGGGAGCTGTTTTTT.

The chain employs TRBV5-1 and TRBJ1-5, with D unresolved. V gave up 0 bases and J gave up 2 bases, with 9 bases separating them. The CDR3 has 15 amino acids. Germline values: CDR1 SGHRS, CDR2 YFSETQ. The CDR3 loop is CASSLGVSGNQPQHF. As DNA, the CDR3 is TGCGCCAGCAGCTTGGGGGTTTCGGGCAATCAGCCCCAGCATTTT.

This sequence joins TRBV20-1 and TRBJ1-2; D is possibly TRBD1 (5 bases). Germline CDR1 is DFQATT and CDR2 is SNEGSKA (reference sequence). Trimming took 0 bases from V and 7 from J, leaving 18 bases between them. CDR3 size: 15 residues. The CDR3 DNA sequence: TGCAGTGCTAGAGATTACGGGGGATCATCCTCTGGCTACACCTTC. The encoded protein is CSARDYGGSSSGYTF.

This clonotype has just a few counts. The genes are TRBV5-1 and TRBJ2-3, with D tentatively TRBD2 (6 bases). This CDR3 is built from 15 residues. Germline V gene lookup returns CDR1 SGHRS and CDR2 YFSETQ. Trimming left V 4 bases short and J 4 bases short, with 16 bases between. The CDR3: CASSPEGIFADTQYF. The CDR3 DNA follows: TGCGCCAGCAGCCCGGAGGGTATCTTCGCAGATACGCAGTATTTT.

The rearrangement uses TRBV6-5 and TRBJ2-1; D unclear. Trimming removed 6 bases from V and 6 bases from J, with 21 bases in between. The CDR3 has 16 residues. Germline CDR1 reads MNHEY; CDR2 reads SVGAGI. The CDR3 loop is CASRSRYERQTNEQFF. CDR3 sequence (DNA): TGTGCCAGCAGAAGCCGGTATGAGCGACAAACCAATGAGCAGTTCTTC.

In this sample, this clonotype turned up a few times. The chain joins TRBV6-1 to TRBJ1-1, with D possibly matching TRBD1 (5 bases). V was shortened by 7 bases and J by 4 bases, with 16 bases between the two germline ends. The germline V gene encodes CDR1 MNHNS and CDR2 SASEGT. This CDR3 comprises 14 residues. This CDR3 reads CASKERGFGTEAFF. The DNA of the CDR3 is TGTGCCAGCAAAGAAAGGGGATTTGGCACTGAAGCTTTCTTT.

This clonotype has ten or more counts. The chain employs TRBV10-3 and TRBJ2-3, with D hard to call. Germline V CDR1 and CDR2: ENHRY, SYGVKD. V lost 3 bases to trimming and J lost 6 bases, with 10 bases between them. This CDR3 contains 13 residues. The CDR3: CAISEGIADTQYF. CDR3 DNA: TGTGCCATCAGTGAAGGAATAGCTGATACGCAGTATTTT.

The V gene is TRBV7-9, the J gene TRBJ1-1; no firm D call. This CDR3 has 13 residues. Germline V gene lookup returns CDR1 SEHNR and CDR2 FQNEAQ (reference sequence). The V end was cut by 7 bases, the J end by 4 bases, with 13 bases between. This CDR3 is CASTFDRVTEAFF. Here the CDR3 DNA reads TGTGCCAGCACCTTCGACCGGGTCACTGAAGCTTTCTTT.

This chain connects TRBV20-1 to TRBJ2-5; 9 bases line up with TRBD1. V shed 2 bases, J shed 3 bases, and the junction held 7 bases outside the gene matches. CDR3 length: 15 residues. Germline V lookup: CDR1 DFQATT, CDR2 SNEGSKA (reference sequence). CDR3 coding DNA: TGCAGTGCTAGACCCTGGGACAGGGAAAAAGAGACCCAGTACTTC. Translated, it gives CSARPWDREKETQYF.